The 8 T cell receptor beta chains given below trace back to one sample, sequenced in a study of blood T cell repertoires in COVID-19. Sequencing used immunoSEQ multiplex PCR; TCRdb keeps in-frame clones, though not all of them. Of around 33,000 clones listed, approximately 77% are singletons. The sequenced material came from peripheral blood. The source is a human donor in a cohort sampled during active COVID-19.

This clone turned up a few times. In DNA, the CDR3 is TGCAGCGTTGAAGAGGCAACAGGGGGCTTCTATGGCTACACCTTC. Protein: CSVEEATGGFYGYTF. This rearrangement joins TRBV29-1 to TRBJ1-2; TRBD1 matches 9 bases. CDR1 is SQVTM, CDR2 ANQGSEA, per germline. V lost 0 bases, J lost 4 bases, and 6 bases stayed unmatched. This CDR3 has 15 amino acids.

This clone was detected a few times. The chain links TRBV5-1 to TRBJ2-5, with D possibly matching TRBD1 (6 bases). The CDR3 covers 14 residues. The germline gives CDR1 SGHRS, CDR2 YFSETQ. V lost 7 bases to trimming and J lost 4 bases, with 17 bases between them. CDR3 DNA sequence: TGCGCCAGCGCATTACAGGGATCAACAGAGACCCAGTACTTC. Residues: CASALQGSTETQYF.

The genes are TRBV19 and TRBJ2-1, with 9 nucleotides matching TRBD2. This CDR3 comprises 14 residues. V shed 4 bases, J shed 6 bases, and the junction held 4 bases outside the gene matches. Germline loops: CDR1 LNHDA, CDR2 SQIVND (reference sequence). The CDR3 sequence: CASSNGGRANEQFF. In nucleotides, the CDR3 is TGTGCCAGTAGTAACGGCGGGAGGGCCAATGAGCAGTTCTTC.

The chain joins TRBV7-2 to TRBJ2-3, with TRBD2 as a possible D gene (5 bases). V was pared by 5 bases and J by 5 bases, with 17 bases between. The CDR3 sequence is 15 residues long. Germline V CDR1 and CDR2: SGHTA, FQGNSA. The CDR3 DNA reads TGTGCCAGCAGCGTGAGGGAGCTCCCAGGAGATACGCAGTATTTT. Amino acid sequence: CASSVRELPGDTQYF.

This chain connects TRBV10-2 to TRBJ1-1, with 8 bases fitting TRBD1. V gave up 6 bases and J gave up 3 bases; unmatched junction bases: 3. The CDR3 has 13 amino acids. CDR1 and CDR2 from the germline V gene are WSHSY and SAAADI. DNA for the CDR3: TGCGCCAGCAGAGACAGGGGATACACTGAAGCTTTCTTT. Translated, it gives CASRDRGYTEAFF.

V gene TRBV30 combines with J gene TRBJ2-5; tentative D call: TRBD2 (7 bases). V was shortened by 0 bases and J by 5 bases, with 13 bases between the two germline ends. This CDR3 spans 14 amino acids. The germline V gene encodes CDR1 GTSNPN and CDR2 SVGIG (reference sequence). The CDR3 loop is CAWSVGGGGETQYF. The CDR3 DNA sequence: TGTGCCTGGAGTGTGGGAGGGGGAGGGGAGACCCAGTACTTC.

The chain combines TRBV15 with TRBJ1-4; 10 positions agree with TRBD1. CDR3 size: 15 residues. V trimming: 3 bases; J trimming: 10 bases; junction bases outside the gene matches: 8. Germline V CDR1 and CDR2: LNHNV, YYDKDF (reference sequence). The DNA of the CDR3 is TGTGCCACCAGCAGGGAGAGGACAGGGGGGGGAAAACTGTTTTTT. Protein sequence: CATSRERTGGGKLFF.

The J gene is TRBJ2-7, the V gene TRBV9; 9 positions agree with TRBD1. Germline assignment: CDR1 SGDLS and CDR2 YYNGEE. The V and J ends lost 3 bases and 2 bases, in that order; junction bases with no gene match: 9. The CDR3 is 16 residues long. CDR3 sequence reads: CASSAGVGQGTYEQYF. The CDR3 DNA is TGTGCCAGCAGCGCCGGGGTGGGACAGGGCACCTACGAGCAGTACTTC.